Each of the 2 T cell receptor beta chains below was sequenced from the same sample in a study of blood T cell repertoires in COVID-19. Sequencing used immunoSEQ multiplex PCR; TCRdb keeps in-frame clones, though not all of them. This table holds about 140,000 clones, 70% to 90% found once. The sequencing input was peripheral blood. The receptors originated from an older woman with acute or convalescent COVID-19.

As regards this clone: The sample contains more than one DNA sequence encoding this CDR3. The J gene is TRBJ2-5, the V gene TRBV11-2; D is undetermined. CDR3 size: 13 residues. Trimming removed 1 base from V and 1 base from J, with 4 bases in between. From germline, CDR1 is SGHAT and CDR2 FQNNGV. The CDR3 sequence is CASSLGVQETQYF. The CDR3 nucleotides read TGTGCCAGCAGCTTAGGCGTCCAAGAGACCCAGTACTTC.

The J gene is TRBJ1-2, the V gene TRBV29-1, with TRBD1 as a possible D gene (6 bases). Trimming left V 4 bases short and J 6 bases short, with 12 bases between. Germline CDR1 and CDR2: SQVTM and ANQGSEA. The CDR3 runs 12 residues. CDR3 residues: CSVGAYRDGYTF. Written as DNA, the CDR3 is TGCAGCGTTGGGGCTTACAGGGATGGCTACACCTTC.